This T cell receptor beta chain comes out of a study of cytomegalovirus exposure and HLA in healthy donors. General study points: Usually a TCR sequence was rare, but some public TCRs were found in many donors. The availability of immune exposure information extended only to CMV serostatus. Indistinguishable V segments such as TRBV6-2 and TRBV6-3 were excluded. The presence/absence work took it that sequencing depth was about the same across donors.

Comment on this clone: The antigen is unknown.

Researchers ran the PCR with 60 Vbeta and 13 Jbeta primers. TCRdb's copy holds only in-frame clones and misses some; the assay was immunoSEQ multiplex PCR. Counted here are some 150,000 clones, more than 75% occurring once; the ten biggest clones make up roughly 0.99%. CDR1 SGHNT and CDR2 YYREEE come from the germline V gene (reference sequence). The J segment lost 7 bases and the V segment lost 7 bases, leaving 12 bases of the junction unmatched. This CDR3 contains 15 residues. This TCR came from a male donor in good health and CMV-seronegative. The specimen sequenced was PBMCs. The V gene is TRBV5-4, the J gene TRBJ2-2; 8 nucleotides match TRBD1. The CDR3 DNA follows: TGTGCCAGCGGGGGATTGGACAGGGCGGGCGGGGAGCTGTTTTTT. This translates into CASGGLDRAGGELFF.